The rows below give T cell receptor beta chains drawn from one sample of a study of shared clonotypes between healthy human individuals. Assay: immunoSEQ multiplex PCR; the TCRdb copy retains only in-frame clones and omits some. This table has more than 400,000 clones, approximately 95% appearing once. Sequenced input: naive CD4+ T cells sorted from blood. These receptors were obtained from a woman aged 25 to 39 in good health. CDR3s include the opening cysteine and the closing phenylalanine or tryptophan. The D gene is left open where the match is weak. Size is omitted from some rows. Given values are once, few, many or a class for expanded clones.

d_call	clone_size	v_call	j_call	cdr3_aa	cdr3_nt
.	.	TRBV7-9	TRBJ2-7	CASSLRAGYEQYF	TGTGCCAGCAGCTTGAGGGCAGGGTACGAGCAGTACTTC
TRBD1	.	TRBV5-1	TRBJ1-1	CASSWQGAGSEAFF	TGCGCCAGCAGCTGGCAGGGGGCAGGTAGTGAAGCTTTCTTT
TRBD1	.	TRBV5-1	TRBJ1-3	CASSLAGGIGGNTIYF	TGCGCCAGCAGCTTGGCAGGGGGTATAGGTGGAAACACCATATATTTT
TRBD1	.	TRBV5-6	TRBJ1-6	CASTRTGGAGSPLHF	TGTGCCAGCACCCGGACAGGGGGCGCGGGTTCACCCCTCCACTTT
.	.	TRBV6-1	TRBJ1-5	CASSELRASQPQHF	TGTGCCAGCAGTGAATTGCGGGCGAGTCAGCCCCAGCATTTT
TRBD1	.	TRBV5-1	TRBJ1-5	CASSPADDRDFCNQPQHF	TGCGCCAGCTCTCCCGCCGATGACAGGGACTTTTGCAATCAGCCCCAGCATTTT
TRBD1	.	TRBV18	TRBJ1-1	CASSPSTPGQGALTEAFF	TGTGCCAGCTCACCCTCCACTCCCGGACAGGGGGCGCTTACTGAAGCTTTCTTT
.	.	TRBV27	TRBJ2-7	CASSQTGTLSYEQYF	TGTGCCAGCAGCCAGACCGGGACACTCTCCTACGAGCAGTACTTC
.	once	TRBV28	TRBJ2-7	CASCGPFHEQYF	TGTGCCAGCTGCGGACCTTTCCACGAGCAGTACTTC
.	.	TRBV6-4	TRBJ2-3	CASSEFRDTQYF	TGTGCCAGCAGTGAATTTCGAGATACGCAGTATTTT
.	.	TRBV5-1	TRBJ2-2	CASSLARANTGELFF	TGCGCCAGCAGCTTGGCTAGGGCTAACACCGGGGAGCTGTTTTTT
TRBD1	once	TRBV25-1	TRBJ2-5	CASSEFQGVETQYF	TGTGCCAGCAGTGAATTCCAGGGGGTAGAGACCCAGTACTTC
.	.	TRBV6-5	TRBJ2-7	CASSYSRYEQYF	TGTGCCAGCAGTTACTCGAGGTACGAGCAGTACTTC
TRBD2	.	TRBV5-1	TRBJ2-5	CASSLAGGSGHQETQYF	TGCGCCAGCAGCTTGGCGGGAGGTAGCGGGCATCAAGAGACCCAGTACTTC
TRBD1	.	TRBV5-1	TRBJ2-2	CASSFATGVTGELFF	TGCGCCAGCAGCTTCGCGACAGGGGTCACCGGGGAGCTGTTTTTT
TRBD2	.	TRBV6-5	TRBJ2-7	CASSFDSLAGSLGQYF	TGTGCCAGCAGTTTTGACTCCCTAGCGGGTTCACTTGGGCAGTACTTC
.	.	TRBV10-3	TRBJ1-1	CAISGFSGIMTEAFF	TGTGCCATCAGTGGGTTCTCGGGAATAATGACCGAAGCTTTCTTT
.	.	TRBV27	TRBJ2-7	CASSLLDSYEQYF	TGTGCCAGCAGTTTGCTCGACTCCTACGAGCAGTACTTC